This entry features one TCR beta chain sequence. Its antigen is not known. This sample is part of a study of cytomegalovirus exposure and HLA in healthy donors. General study findings and limits: Reportedly, a later analysis found an Asian-associated ancestry cluster had fewer N-insertions than the roughly 630-donor mean. Previously analyzed data showed that most TCR beta V segments were productive at a frequency of about 87% or about 30%. An analysis that came later showed most CMV-associated TCR beta chains appearing HLA-restricted. Among TCR sequences, most were rare, though some public TCRs appeared in many donors.

This PCR relied on a set of 60 Vbeta primers and 13 Jbeta primers. Sequenced by immunoSEQ multiplex PCR; TCRdb stores in-frame clones only, minus some. Here the sample spans about 200,000 clones, about four fifths being singletons. CDR1 is SEHNR, CDR2 FQNEAQ, per germline (reference sequence). CDR3 size: 15 residues. With 8 bases clipped from V and 5 bases from J, the junction kept 13 bases outside the gene matches. This clonotype was obtained from a woman aged 45-60 years in good health and CMV-seronegative. The rearrangement links TRBV7-9 to TRBJ1-1; 8 bases fit TRBD1. Sample: PBMCs. The CDR3 protein is CASGRDRTSGTEAFF. CDR3 in DNA: TGTGCCAGCGGACGGGACAGGACCTCGGGAACTGAAGCTTTCTTT.